This T cell receptor beta chain was identified in a study of T cell responses to AZD1222 COVID-19 vaccine. Study-wide points: Epitopes outside B.1.351 and B.1.1.7 mutated regions reportedly drew nearly half of spike TCRs.

Measured with immunoSEQ multiplex PCR; TCRdb has only the in-frame clones, and not every one. The sample contains fewer than 90,000 clones, approximately 91% of which appear only once. As regards this clone: Its target is not known.

The CDR3 extends over 15 amino acids. Germline CDR1 MNHNS, CDR2 SASEGT. The V end was cut by 0 bases, the J end by 2 bases, with 11 bases between. The sequences come from peripheral blood, collected 28 days after the second AZD1222 dose. This TCR came from an adult who received the AZD1222 COVID-19 vaccine. V gene TRBV6-1 combines with J gene TRBJ2-7; no clear D. The CDR3 DNA reads as TGTGCCAGCAGTGAAGCGCTCAGTGCCCCCTACGAGCAGTACTTC. Translated, it gives CASSEALSAPYEQYF.